This entry lists 21 T cell receptor beta chains sequenced from one sample in a study of T cell changes during pregnancy in multiple sclerosis. This table comes from immunoSEQ multiplex PCR, and its TCRdb copy is limited to in-frame clones, with some not included. The table includes about 100,000 clones, over 85% detected once. Sample: peripheral blood, taken in the second trimester of pregnancy. These receptors were taken from a female donor with multiple sclerosis, enrolled in a pregnancy study.

The table lists this clone with a count of one. The chain joins TRBV5-6 to TRBJ1-1; TRBD1 aligns across 9 bases. The CDR3 length is 13 residues. V lost 4 bases to trimming and J lost 10 bases; unmatched junction nucleotides: 8. Looked up from germline, CDR1 is SGHDT and CDR2 is YYEEEE. CDR3 loop: CASSPPLGQGAFF. The DNA of the CDR3 is TGTGCCAGCAGCCCACCCCTGGGACAGGGAGCTTTCTTT.

The CDR3 is CASSVDPQAFSGNTIYF. DNA for the CDR3: TGTGCCAGCAGCGTAGACCCACAGGCCTTCTCTGGAAACACCATATATTTT. The chain is built from TRBV9 and TRBJ1-3, with a weak D call TRBD1 (5 bases). The V gene's germline CDR1 is SGDLS and CDR2 YYNGEE. CDR3 length: 17 residues. The V end was cut by 0 bases, the J end by 0 bases, with 13 bases between.

V usage is TRBV29-1 and J usage is TRBJ2-7, with 7 bases fitting TRBD1. With 7 bases clipped from V and 6 bases from J, the junction kept 6 bases outside the gene matches. The CDR3 length is 11 residues. The germline V gene has CDR1 SQVTM and CDR2 ANQGSEA. This CDR3 reads CSADRAGEQYF. The CDR3 DNA reads as TGCAGCGCTGACAGGGCTGGCGAGCAGTACTTC.

The rearrangement uses TRBV10-3 and TRBJ2-7; a possible D gene is TRBD2 (6 bases). Per the germline V gene, CDR1 is ENHRY and CDR2 is SYGVKD. The V and J ends lost 8 bases and 0 bases respectively, with 11 bases between them. The CDR3 covers 13 residues. CDR3 sequence reads: CAIALRGSYEQYF. CDR3 DNA sequence: TGTGCCATCGCCTTGCGGGGCTCCTACGAGCAGTACTTC.

The chain employs TRBV7-9 and TRBJ2-2, with 10 nucleotides matching TRBD1. Trimming cost V 8 bases and J 1 base; bases outside gene matches: 16. Germline V gene data show CDR1 as SEHNR and CDR2 as FQNEAQ (reference sequence). The CDR3 loop spans 19 amino acids. The DNA for the CDR3 is TGTGCCAGCTCGCTCAAGACAGGGGGCCGTCTCGAGAACACCGGGGAGCTGTTTTTT. It is translated as CASSLKTGGRLENTGELFF. Full variable domain (rest looked up from reference TRBV7-9 and TRBJ2-2): DTGVSQNPRHKITKRGQNVTFRCDPISEHNRLYWYRQTLGQGPEFLTYFQNEAQLEKSRLLSDRFSAERPKGSFSTLEIQRTEQGDSAMYLCASSLKTGGRLENTGELFFGEGSRLTVL.

This clone has a handful of counts. The V and J genes are TRBV23-1 and TRBJ1-1, with D hard to call. TRBV23-1 has ORF status, its function being uncertain. V shed 2 bases and J shed 8 bases, with 9 bases lying between them. This CDR3 is 12 amino acids long. This CDR3 reads CASSQGVSEAFF. The CDR3 DNA is TGCGCCAGCAGTCAAGGAGTTAGCGAAGCTTTCTTT.

The table lists this clone with a few counts. V is TRBV5-6 and J is TRBJ1-1; D may be TRBD1 (6 bases). There are 12 residues in the CDR3. In germline, CDR1 is SGHDT, CDR2 YYEEEE. The CDR3 sequence is CASRGSGTEAFF. CDR3 in DNA: TGTGCTTCGAGGGGGAGTGGCACTGAAGCTTTCTTT.

The gene calls are TRBV27 and TRBJ2-7; 8 nucleotides agree with TRBD1. Germline loops: CDR1 MNHEY, CDR2 SMNVEV (reference sequence). The length of the CDR3 is 14 residues. V lost 5 bases, J lost 3 bases, and 6 bases stayed unmatched. As DNA, the CDR3 is TGTGCCAGCAGTGTCTCGACAGGGGACTACGAGCAGTACTTC. Translating gives CASSVSTGDYEQYF.

The rearrangement uses TRBV5-5 and TRBJ2-6; unclear D gene. The CDR3 loop spans 18 amino acids. Germline V gene lookup returns CDR1 SGHKS and CDR2 YYEKEE (reference sequence). Trimming took 1 base from V and 0 from J, leaving 14 bases between them. In DNA form, the CDR3 reads TGTGCCAGCAGCTTGTCTTACAGAGCCAGCTCTGGGGCCAACGTCCTGACTTTC. As protein: CASSLSYRASSGANVLTF.

The chain uses TRBV11-3 and TRBJ2-2; 7 nucleotides align to TRBD1. The junction had 6 bases not matched to a gene; V was cut back by 5 bases and J by 6 bases. The CDR3 length is 14 residues. Germline V gene lookup returns CDR1 SGHNT and CDR2 YENEEA. The CDR3 DNA follows: TGTGCCAGCAGCCCCAGCGACAGGGCCGGGGAGCTGTTTTTT. Residues: CASSPSDRAGELFF.

The V gene is TRBV6-6, the J gene TRBJ1-6, with D unresolved. Germline lookup yields CDR1 MNHNY and CDR2 SVGAGI (reference sequence). The CDR3 has 14 residues. The V gene lost 5 bases and the J gene lost 10 bases, with 15 bases spanning the gap. The CDR3 coding sequence is TGTGCCAGCAGTGAGAAAGAAGAGCGGTCACCCCTCCACTTT. It codes for CASSEKEERSPLHF.

The chain recombines TRBV9 with TRBJ2-1, with D tentatively TRBD2 (6 bases). The CDR3 covers 17 residues. Germline V gives CDR1 SGDLS, CDR2 YYNGEE. V lost 0 bases to trimming and J lost 0 bases, with 13 bases between them. The CDR3 nucleotides read TGTGCCAGCAGCGTAGCTAGGGACTCCTCCTCCTACAATGAGCAGTTCTTC. Translating gives CASSVARDSSSYNEQFF.

The chain combines TRBV5-4 with TRBJ1-1; D is perhaps TRBD1 (6 bases). V was trimmed by 0 bases and J by 5 bases, leaving 8 bases between them. The CDR3 totals 13 residues. Germline loops: CDR1 SGHNT, CDR2 YYREEE (reference sequence). The CDR3 DNA follows: TGTGCCAGCAGCTTGGACAGGGAAACTGAAGCTTTCTTT. Translation: CASSLDRETEAFF.

This clone has only one observation. The rearrangement links TRBV6-5 to TRBJ1-2; D might be TRBD1 (5 bases). Germline CDR1 reads MNHEY; CDR2 reads SVGAGI. CDR3 length equals 12 residues. Trimming stripped 4 bases from V and 4 bases from J, with 7 bases between. The CDR3 bases are TGTGCCAGCAGTTTCCAGGGCTATGGCTACACCTTC. This encodes CASSFQGYGYTF.

The chain joins TRBV7-6 to TRBJ2-7; the match to TRBD1 covers 7 bases. In germline, CDR1 is SGHVS, CDR2 FNYEAQ. The length of the CDR3 is 14 residues. V dropped 1 base and J dropped 3; count of bases not matched to a gene: 3. The CDR3 nucleotides are TGTGCCAGCAGCTTAGGGACAGGAGTCTACGAGCAGTACTTC. It specifies CASSLGTGVYEQYF.

V usage is TRBV27 and J usage is TRBJ2-7; TRBD2 aligns across 8 bases. In germline, CDR1 is MNHEY, CDR2 SMNVEV (reference sequence). J gave up 2 bases and V 6 bases, and 9 bases lay outside the gene matches. The CDR3 is 15 residues long. CDR3 sequence reads: CASSKLAESPYEQYF. The CDR3 DNA reads as TGTGCCAGCAGCAAACTAGCGGAGTCCCCCTACGAGCAGTACTTC.

The chain couples TRBV7-8 to TRBJ2-7; 8 bases map to TRBD1. V trimming: 7 bases; J trimming: 4 bases; junction bases outside the gene matches: 12. The germline gives CDR1 SGHVS, CDR2 FQNEAQ. There are 15 residues in the CDR3. The CDR3 region is CASTDDRGFGYEQYF. The CDR3, as DNA: TGTGCCAGCACTGACGACAGGGGTTTTGGGTACGAGCAGTACTTC.

V is TRBV19 and J is TRBJ1-5; 8 positions agree with TRBD1. Germline V CDR1 and CDR2: LNHDA, SQIVND (reference sequence). Unmatched junction bases numbered 5, after V lost 3 bases and J lost 1 base. The CDR3 extends over 16 amino acids. The CDR3 sequence is CASSMRTGTSNQPQHF. The CDR3 nucleotides are TGTGCCAGTAGTATGAGGACAGGGACAAGCAATCAGCCCCAGCATTTT.

This clone came up a few times. V is TRBV15 and J is TRBJ1-5; tentative D call: TRBD1 (6 bases). V was cut by 8 bases and J by 5 bases, with 13 bases left in between. The CDR3 length is 13 residues. Germline assignment: CDR1 LNHNV and CDR2 YYDKDF (reference sequence). The CDR3 loop reads CATAGDTYQPQHF. CDR3 in DNA: TGTGCCACCGCAGGGGACACCTATCAGCCCCAGCATTTT. The full variable domain, completed using reference TRBV15 and TRBJ1-5, is DAMVIQNPRYQVTQFGKPVTLSCSQTLNHNVMYWYQQKSSQAPKLLFHYYDKDFNNEADTPDNFQSRRPNTSFCFLDIRSPGLGDTAMYLCATAGDTYQPQHFGDGTRLSIL.

The V and J genes are TRBV7-3 and TRBJ2-3; 12 bases are shared with TRBD2. The trim removed 2 bases at V and 5 bases at J, leaving 5 bases unmatched. This CDR3 is 16 amino acids long. Germline V CDR1 and CDR2: SGHTA, FQGTGA. CDR3 nucleotide sequence: TGTGCCAGCAGCTTATCTAGCGGGAGGGCCTTAGATACGCAGTATTTT. It translates to CASSLSSGRALDTQYF.

The chain uses TRBV7-2 and TRBJ1-6, with D tentatively TRBD1 (5 bases). The CDR3 loop spans 15 amino acids. V lost 4 bases and J lost 6, with 13 bases in between. CDR1 SGHTA and CDR2 FQGNSA come from the germline V gene. CDR3 amino acids: CASSSSQASNSPLHF. In DNA, the CDR3 is TGTGCCAGCAGCTCTTCACAGGCCTCTAATTCACCCCTCCACTTT. Supplemented by reference TRBV7-2 and TRBJ1-6, the full variable domain reads GAGVSQSPSNKVTEKGKDVELRCDPISGHTALYWYRQSLGQGLEFLIYFQGNSAPDKSGLPSDRFSAERTGGSVSTLTIQRTQQEDSAVYLCASSSSQASNSPLHFGNGTRLTVT.